This is a list of T cell receptor beta chains from one sample in a study of blood T cell repertoires in COVID-19. Here immunoSEQ multiplex PCR was the method, and the copy in TCRdb shows in-frame clones only, minus some. The repertoire holds approximately 60,000 clones, with over 65% as singletons. The sequencing input was peripheral blood. These receptors were taken from a man aged 55 to 70 with COVID-19, enrolled during active disease. CDR3s leave out the opening cysteine and the closing phenylalanine or tryptophan. Each record gives: J gene, clone size, V gene, CDR3 protein. Not all rows give a size; the values are once, few, many and, for expanded clones, a class.

TRBJ2-1	NA	TRBV28	ASSRRRPYNEQF
TRBJ2-5	NA	TRBV7-2	ASSPQGETQY
TRBJ2-5	NA	TRBV11-2	ASSPVQGSETQY
TRBJ2-2	NA	TRBV21-1	ASSEGTLASNTGELF
TRBJ1-2	NA	TRBV28	ASKDSSNYGYT
TRBJ2-1	NA	TRBV7-2	ASSFSSGGTYNEQF
TRBJ2-7	NA	TRBV4-1	ASTAGTSFGEQY
TRBJ2-7	few	TRBV11-1	ASSLTNNYEQY
TRBJ1-3	NA	TRBV19	ASTSSGNTIY
TRBJ2-7	NA	TRBV29-1	SVGDLSEQY
TRBJ1-5	NA	TRBV6-5	ASRLQGISNQPQH
TRBJ2-3	NA	TRBV11-3	ASSPRDRGDPTDTQY
TRBJ1-4	NA	TRBV5-1	ASRTLPGQGEKLF
TRBJ1-2	NA	TRBV6-4	ASSGEAGHGYT
TRBJ1-4	NA	TRBV15	ATSRDRGREKLF
TRBJ1-3	NA	TRBV9	ASSLAQGVLDTIY
TRBJ2-2	NA	TRBV19	ASSREGARGTGELF
TRBJ2-1	once	TRBV7-9	ASSPEGLAGVNEQF
TRBJ2-2	few	TRBV24-1	ATSDLTGGFTGELF
TRBJ2-3	NA	TRBV6-5	ASAGASSTDTQY
TRBJ2-7	NA	TRBV28	ASSRTVLTYEQY
TRBJ1-2	once	TRBV28	ASSLGQGGGYT
TRBJ1-3	medium-sized	TRBV19	ASARQIYSGNTIY
TRBJ2-3	NA	TRBV28	ASGSGRRTSTDTQY
TRBJ2-3	NA	TRBV4-2	ASSRDRTDTQY
TRBJ2-3	NA	TRBV5-1	ASSLVGRADTQY
TRBJ2-6	NA	TRBV5-1	ASSTGQDARSNVLT
TRBJ1-1	once	TRBV5-1	ASSPRTGKEAEAF
TRBJ1-1	NA	TRBV5-1	ASSTTGVNTEAF
TRBJ1-1	NA	TRBV10-3	AITQDRENTEAF
TRBJ1-2	NA	TRBV7-3	ASSLVRTDYGYT